Following are 17 T cell receptor beta chains from one sample sequenced in a study of human T cells and chemical hapten exposure. Treatment given: therapeutic diphenylcyclopropenone sensitization with weekly scalp DPC. Attachment of unique molecular identifiers to individual cDNA molecules was performed in the library. TCRdb called the reads again in MiXCR, with one record for every CDR3 protein. This table has approximately 2,200 distinct CDR3 sequences, approximately 52% appearing once. Sequenced here: whole blood, sampled before DPC sensitization or 2, 6, or about 24 weeks after (not recorded which). All receptors derive from an adult with alopecia areata. Some clones in this sample may be carry-over from other donors' samples. This table probably holds off-target reads from a library built for another chain.

J is TRBJ2-1 and V is TRBV6-1, with TRBD2 matching over 16 bases. The V segment lost 9 bases and the J segment 8 bases; nucleotides outside the gene matches: 1. Germline V lookup: CDR1 MNHNS, CDR2 SASEGT. The length of the CDR3 is 13 residues. The CDR3 region has the DNA TGTGCCAGTGGGACTAGCGGGAGGGATGAGCAGTTCTTC. It specifies CASGTSGRDEQFF.

The chain employs TRBV27 and TRBJ2-3; 8 nucleotides line up with TRBD1. CDR1 is MNHEY and CDR2 is SMNVEV in the germline V gene (reference sequence). The junction had 6 bases not matched to a gene; V was cut back by 8 bases and J by 2 bases. The CDR3 is made up of 14 amino acids. The CDR3 DNA sequence: TGTGCCAGCGGGGACAGGAAAAACACAGATACGCAGTATTTT. Translating gives CASGDRKNTDTQYF.

The chain recombines TRBV12-3 or TRBV12-4 with TRBJ2-1, with no clear D. V dropped 6 bases and J dropped 0 bases, with 12 bases sitting between them. This CDR3 comprises 15 residues. The CDR3, as DNA: TGTGCCAGCAGCCAAGCTTCAGGCTCCTACAATGAGCAGTTCTTC. Amino acid sequence: CASSQASGSYNEQFF.

The rearrangement joins TRBV28 to TRBJ2-7; TRBD1 matches at 7 bases. The CDR3 spans 16 residues. Germline values: CDR1 MDHEN, CDR2 SYDVKM. With 3 bases clipped from V and 1 base from J, the junction kept 9 bases outside the gene matches. The CDR3 protein is CASSFSTGSRSYEQYF. DNA for the CDR3: TGTGCCAGCAGTTTCTCGACAGGGTCTAGATCCTACGAGCAGTACTTC.

The gene calls are TRBV11-2 and TRBJ2-2; possible D gene TRBD2, 5 bases. The V and J ends lost 5 bases and 1 base respectively, with 14 bases between them. The CDR3 is 16 residues long. Germline V gives CDR1 SGHAT, CDR2 FQNNGV. CDR3 region: CASSQNPGMNTGELFF. The CDR3 nucleotides are TGTGCCAGCAGCCAAAATCCCGGGATGAACACCGGGGAGCTGTTTTTT.

This clonotype was seen only a few times. The V and J genes are TRBV3-1 and TRBJ2-5; D call uncertain. Germline V gives CDR1 LGHDT, CDR2 YNNKEL (reference sequence). This CDR3 contains 14 residues. V lost 4 bases, J lost 4 bases, and 13 bases lay in between. The CDR3: CASSPRKPPETQYF. CDR3 nucleotide sequence: TGTGCCAGCAGCCCACGGAAGCCCCCAGAGACCCAGTACTTC.

The CDR3 reads CASTFDLRDGELFF. The CDR3 DNA follows: TGTGCCAGTACTTTTGACCTCAGAGACGGGGAGCTGTTTTTT. This rearrangement joins TRBV19 to TRBJ2-2; D gene unclear. CDR3 length: 14 residues. V lost 7 bases to trimming and J lost 7 bases, with 16 bases between them. Germline-derived CDR1 and CDR2 are LNHDA and SQIVND (reference sequence).

This clonotype was counted between two and nine times. J is TRBJ1-1 and V is TRBV12-3 or TRBV12-4, with a tentative D call TRBD1 (6 bases). Trimming removed 7 bases at V and 4 bases at J, with 22 bases between. The CDR3 contains 16 residues. The CDR3 nucleotides read TGTGCCAGCACCACAGCCTCGCAGGGGTGGGCCACTGAAGCTTTCTTT. It codes for CASTTASQGWATEAFF.

The V gene is TRBV7-2, the J gene TRBJ2-7, with 7 bases aligning to TRBD1. CDR3 length equals 15 residues. V was pared by 5 bases and J by 3 bases, with 10 bases of the junction left unmatched. Germline V gene lookup returns CDR1 SGHTA and CDR2 FQGNSA. CDR3 bases: TGTGCCAGCAGCCTGAACCCGGGACAGTTCTACGAGCAGTACTTC. This translates into CASSLNPGQFYEQYF.

V gene TRBV7-8 combines with J gene TRBJ2-3, with D perhaps matching TRBD1 (5 bases). The V gene lost 5 bases and the J gene lost 2 bases, with 11 bases spanning the gap. Germline-derived CDR1 and CDR2 are SGHVS and FQNEAQ. The CDR3 has 14 residues. Here the CDR3 DNA reads TGTGCCAGCAGCAGAAGACAGATCACAGATACGCAGTATTTT. This sequence encodes CASSRRQITDTQYF.

The V gene is TRBV20-1, the J gene TRBJ2-6, with no clear D. Per germline, CDR1 DFQATT and CDR2 SNEGSKA (reference sequence). This CDR3 is built from 13 residues. V lost 5 bases and J lost 0, with 5 bases in between. The CDR3 is CSAQNSGANVLTF. In DNA, the CDR3 is TGCAGTGCTCAGAACTCTGGGGCCAACGTCCTGACTTTC.

The chain links TRBV7-9 to TRBJ2-1; weak D call: TRBD1 (5 bases). Germline CDR1 SEHNR, CDR2 FQNEAQ (reference sequence). Trimming removed 5 bases from V and 3 bases from J, with 14 bases in between. CDR3 length: 15 residues. This CDR3 is CASSHLTASYNEQFF. The DNA of the CDR3 is TGTGCCAGCAGCCACTTGACAGCTAGCTACAATGAGCAGTTCTTC.

The V and J genes are TRBV11-2 and TRBJ2-1; D may correspond to TRBD1 or TRBD2 (6 bases each). CDR3 size: 16 residues. V dropped 4 bases and J dropped 5 bases, with 18 bases sitting between them. The germline V gene has CDR1 SGHAT and CDR2 FQNNGV. The CDR3 DNA sequence: TGTGCCAGCAGCTCGGGGGCTGTCGAACCCCACAATGAGCAGTTCTTC. Translated, it gives CASSSGAVEPHNEQFF.

The J gene is TRBJ2-4, the V gene TRBV5-1; a possible D gene is TRBD2 (5 bases). The CDR3 loop spans 14 amino acids. CDR1 and CDR2 (germline): SGHRS, YFSETQ. V was clipped by 5 bases and J by 5 bases, with 14 bases between them. The CDR3 DNA reads as TGCGCCAGCAGTTCTGCCGGGGTCCAAAACATTCAGTACTTC. Protein: CASSSAGVQNIQYF.

The rearrangement uses TRBV5-1 and TRBJ1-1; 7 bases fit TRBD1. Germline assignment: CDR1 SGHRS and CDR2 YFSETQ. This CDR3 has 16 residues. Germline trimming cut 1 base from V and 0 bases from J; bases unmatched to any gene: 6. CDR3 sequence reads: CASSLMSGGMNTEAFF. CDR3 DNA sequence: TGCGCCAGCAGCTTGATGTCAGGGGGGATGAACACTGAAGCTTTCTTT.

The chain has TRBV12-3 or TRBV12-4 and TRBJ2-7, with 12 bases lining up with TRBD1. The CDR3 is 15 amino acids. V lost 4 bases, J lost 6 bases, and 7 bases stayed unmatched. CDR3 amino acids: CASSSPGQGAFEQYF. In DNA, the CDR3 is TGTGCCAGCAGTTCCCCGGGACAGGGGGCATTCGAGCAGTACTTC.

V and J are TRBV4-2 and TRBJ1-5; a possible D gene is TRBD1 (5 bases). The V end lost 1 base, the J end lost 3 bases, and 13 bases lay between the germline ends. CDR1 and CDR2 from the germline V gene are LGHNA and YNFKEQ. The CDR3 runs 16 residues. This CDR3 reads CASSQGDGSYNQPQHF. Here the CDR3 DNA reads TGTGCCAGCAGCCAAGGGGACGGGTCTTACAATCAGCCCCAGCATTTT.